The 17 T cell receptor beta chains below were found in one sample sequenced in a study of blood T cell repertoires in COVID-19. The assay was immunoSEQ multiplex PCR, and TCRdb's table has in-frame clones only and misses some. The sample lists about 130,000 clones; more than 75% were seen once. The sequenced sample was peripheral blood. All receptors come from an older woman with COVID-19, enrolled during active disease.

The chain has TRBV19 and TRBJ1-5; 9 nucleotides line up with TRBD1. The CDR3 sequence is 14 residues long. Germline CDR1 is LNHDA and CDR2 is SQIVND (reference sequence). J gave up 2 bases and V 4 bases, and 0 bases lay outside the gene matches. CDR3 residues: CASSRDRGNQPQHF. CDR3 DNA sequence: TGTGCCAGTAGTAGGGACAGGGGCAATCAGCCCCAGCATTTT.

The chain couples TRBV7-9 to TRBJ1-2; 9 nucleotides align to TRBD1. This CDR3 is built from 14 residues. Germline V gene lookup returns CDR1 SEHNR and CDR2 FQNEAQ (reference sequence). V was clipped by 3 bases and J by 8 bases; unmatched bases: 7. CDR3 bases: TGTGCCAGCAGCTTCACGGGACAGGGTAGAGGCTACACCTTC. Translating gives CASSFTGQGRGYTF. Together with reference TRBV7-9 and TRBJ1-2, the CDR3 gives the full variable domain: DTGVSQNPRHKITKRGQNVTFRCDPISEHNRLYWYRQTLGQGPEFLTYFQNEAQLEKSRLLSDRFSAERPKGSFSTLEIQRTEQGDSAMYLCASSFTGQGRGYTFGSGTRLTVV.

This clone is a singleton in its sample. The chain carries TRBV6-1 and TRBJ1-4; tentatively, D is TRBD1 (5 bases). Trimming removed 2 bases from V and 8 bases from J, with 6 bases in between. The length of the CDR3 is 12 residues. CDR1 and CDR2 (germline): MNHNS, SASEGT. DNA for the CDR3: TGTGCCAGCAGTGAACGGGGGGAAAAACTGTTTTTT. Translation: CASSERGEKLFF.

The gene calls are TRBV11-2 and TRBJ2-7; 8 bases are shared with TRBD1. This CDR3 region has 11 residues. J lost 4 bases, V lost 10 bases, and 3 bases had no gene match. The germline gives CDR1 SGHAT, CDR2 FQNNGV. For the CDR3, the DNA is TGTGCCACGGGACAGGAGTACGAGCAGTACTTC. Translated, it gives CATGQEYEQYF. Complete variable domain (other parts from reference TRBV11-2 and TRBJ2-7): EAGVAQSPRYKIIEKRQSVAFWCNPISGHATLYWYQQILGQGPKLLIQFQNNGVVDDSQLPKDRFSAERLKGVDSTLKIQPAKLEDSAVYLCATGQEYEQYFGPGTRLTVT.

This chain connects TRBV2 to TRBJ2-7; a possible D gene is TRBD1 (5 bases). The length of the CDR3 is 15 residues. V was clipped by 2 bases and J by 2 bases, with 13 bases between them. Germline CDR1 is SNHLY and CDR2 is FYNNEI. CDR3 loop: CASSEQGTVAYEQYF. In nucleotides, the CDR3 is TGTGCCAGCAGTGAACAGGGAACGGTTGCCTACGAGCAGTACTTC.

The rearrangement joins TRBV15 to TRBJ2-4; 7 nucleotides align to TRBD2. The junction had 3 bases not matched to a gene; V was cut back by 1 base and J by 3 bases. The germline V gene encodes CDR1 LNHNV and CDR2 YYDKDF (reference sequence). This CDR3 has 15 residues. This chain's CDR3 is CATSRGGDYKNIQYF. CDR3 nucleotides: TGTGCCACCAGCAGAGGAGGGGACTACAAAAACATTCAGTACTTC.

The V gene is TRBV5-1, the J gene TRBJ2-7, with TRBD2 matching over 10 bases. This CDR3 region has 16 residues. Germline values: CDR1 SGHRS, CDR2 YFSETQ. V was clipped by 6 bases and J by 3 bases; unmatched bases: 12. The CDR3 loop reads CASTLTHSGGNYEQYF. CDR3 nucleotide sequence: TGCGCCAGCACATTAACCCATAGCGGGGGGAACTACGAGCAGTACTTC.

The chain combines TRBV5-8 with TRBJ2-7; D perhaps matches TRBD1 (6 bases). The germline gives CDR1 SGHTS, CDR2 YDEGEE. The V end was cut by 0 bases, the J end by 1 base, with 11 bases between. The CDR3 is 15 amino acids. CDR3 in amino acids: CASSLGPGASYEQYF. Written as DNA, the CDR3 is TGTGCCAGCAGCTTGGGGCCAGGGGCTTCCTACGAGCAGTACTTC.

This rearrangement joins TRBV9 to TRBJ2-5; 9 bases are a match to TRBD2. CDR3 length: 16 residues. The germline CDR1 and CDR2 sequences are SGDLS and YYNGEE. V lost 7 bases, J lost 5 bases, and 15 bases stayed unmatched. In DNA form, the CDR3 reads TGTGCCAGCTCCTATTGGGGGCGGGGGGGCGTTGAGACCCAGTACTTC. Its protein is CASSYWGRGGVETQYF.

DNA of the CDR3: TGTGCCAGCACCCCAGGGGTCGGGTATGGCTACACCTTC. It is translated as CASTPGVGYGYTF. The genes are TRBV21-1 and TRBJ1-2; no check of the table's D call, TRBD1, against the DNA was made. TRBV21-1 is deemed a pseudogene. The CDR3 consists of 13 residues.

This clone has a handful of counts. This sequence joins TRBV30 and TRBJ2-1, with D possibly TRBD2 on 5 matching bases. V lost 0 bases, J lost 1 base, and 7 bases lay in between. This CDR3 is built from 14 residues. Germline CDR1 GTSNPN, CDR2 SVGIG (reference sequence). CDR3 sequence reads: CAWSVPGSYNEQFF. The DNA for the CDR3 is TGTGCCTGGAGTGTACCGGGGTCCTACAATGAGCAGTTCTTC.

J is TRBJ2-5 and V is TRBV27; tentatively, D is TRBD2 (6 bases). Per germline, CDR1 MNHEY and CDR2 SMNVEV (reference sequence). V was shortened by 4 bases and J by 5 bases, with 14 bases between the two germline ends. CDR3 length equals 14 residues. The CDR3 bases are TGTGCCAGCAGTTCCTCGGGGGTTATCGAGACCCAGTACTTC. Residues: CASSSSGVIETQYF.

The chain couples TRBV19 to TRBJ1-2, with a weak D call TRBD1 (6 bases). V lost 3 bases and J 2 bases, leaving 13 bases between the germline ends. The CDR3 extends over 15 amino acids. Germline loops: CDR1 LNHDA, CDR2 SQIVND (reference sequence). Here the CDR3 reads CASSIGRGGNYGYTF. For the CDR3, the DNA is TGTGCCAGTAGTATTGGGAGGGGGGGCAACTATGGCTACACCTTC.

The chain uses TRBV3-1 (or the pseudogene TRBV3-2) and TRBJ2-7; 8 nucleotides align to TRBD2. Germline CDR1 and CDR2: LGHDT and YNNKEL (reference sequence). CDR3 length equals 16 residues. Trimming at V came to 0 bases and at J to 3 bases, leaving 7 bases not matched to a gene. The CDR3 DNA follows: TGTGCCAGCAGCCAAGATAACGGGGGGGGTTTCTACGAGCAGTACTTC. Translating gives CASSQDNGGGFYEQYF.

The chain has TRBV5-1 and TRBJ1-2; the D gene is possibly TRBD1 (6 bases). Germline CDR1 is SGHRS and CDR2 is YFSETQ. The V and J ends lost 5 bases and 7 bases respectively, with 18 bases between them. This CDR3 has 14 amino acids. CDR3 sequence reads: CASSGGGGPTGYTF. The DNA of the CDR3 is TGCGCCAGCAGTGGGGGCGGGGGGCCCACTGGCTACACCTTC.

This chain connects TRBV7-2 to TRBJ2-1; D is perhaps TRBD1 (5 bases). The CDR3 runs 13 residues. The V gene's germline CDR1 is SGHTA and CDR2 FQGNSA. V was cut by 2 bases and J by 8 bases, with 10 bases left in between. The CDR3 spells CASSLQAGYEQFF. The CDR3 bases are TGTGCCAGCAGCTTACAGGCAGGGTATGAGCAGTTCTTC.

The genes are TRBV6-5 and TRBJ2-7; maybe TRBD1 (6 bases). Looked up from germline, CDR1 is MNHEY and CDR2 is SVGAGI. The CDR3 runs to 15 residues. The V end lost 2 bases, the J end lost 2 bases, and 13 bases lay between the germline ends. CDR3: CASSYLTGGPYEQYF. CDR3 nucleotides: TGTGCCAGCAGTTACCTGACAGGTGGTCCCTACGAGCAGTACTTC.